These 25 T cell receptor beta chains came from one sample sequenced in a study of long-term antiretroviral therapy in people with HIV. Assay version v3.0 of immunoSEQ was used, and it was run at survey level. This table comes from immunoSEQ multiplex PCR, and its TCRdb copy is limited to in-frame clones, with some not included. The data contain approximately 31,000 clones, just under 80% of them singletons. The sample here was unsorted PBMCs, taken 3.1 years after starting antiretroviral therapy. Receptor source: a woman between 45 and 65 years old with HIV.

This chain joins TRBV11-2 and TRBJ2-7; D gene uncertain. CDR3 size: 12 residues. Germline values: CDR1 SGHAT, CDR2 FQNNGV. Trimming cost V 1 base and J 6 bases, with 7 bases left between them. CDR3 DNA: TGTGCCAGCAGCTTAGCCCCCCGCGAGCAGTACTTC. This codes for CASSLAPREQYF.

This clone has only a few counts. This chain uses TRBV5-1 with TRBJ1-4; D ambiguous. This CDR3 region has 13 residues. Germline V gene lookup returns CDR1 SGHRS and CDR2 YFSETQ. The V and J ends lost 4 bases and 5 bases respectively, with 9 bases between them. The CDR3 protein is CASSDGLNEKLFF. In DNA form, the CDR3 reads TGCGCCAGCAGCGACGGGTTAAATGAAAAACTGTTTTTT. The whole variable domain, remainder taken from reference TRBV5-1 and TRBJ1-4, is KAGVTQTPRYLIKTRGQQVTLSCSPISGHRSVSWYQQTPGQGLQFLFEYFSETQRNKGNFPGRFSGRQFSNSRSEMNVSTLELGDSALYLCASSDGLNEKLFFGSGTQLSVL.

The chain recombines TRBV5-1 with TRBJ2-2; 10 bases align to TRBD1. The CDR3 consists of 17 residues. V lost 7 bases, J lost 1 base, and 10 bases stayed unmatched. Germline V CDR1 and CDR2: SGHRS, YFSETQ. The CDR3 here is CASGGTGALLNTGELFF. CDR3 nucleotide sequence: TGCGCCAGCGGGGGGACAGGGGCCTTATTGAACACCGGGGAGCTGTTTTTT.

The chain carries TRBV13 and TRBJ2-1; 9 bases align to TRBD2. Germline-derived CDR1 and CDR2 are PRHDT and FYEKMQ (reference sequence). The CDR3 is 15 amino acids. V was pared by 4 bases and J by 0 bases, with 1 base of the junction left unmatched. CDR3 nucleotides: TGTGCCAGCAGCTCGGGACTAGCCTCCTACAATGAGCAGTTCTTC. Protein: CASSSGLASYNEQFF.

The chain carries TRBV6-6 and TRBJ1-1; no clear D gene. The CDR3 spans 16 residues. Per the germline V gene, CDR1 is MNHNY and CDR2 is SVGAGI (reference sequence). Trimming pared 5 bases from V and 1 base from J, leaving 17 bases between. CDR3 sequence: CASSPTGNDRNTEAFF. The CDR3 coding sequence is TGTGCCAGCAGTCCCACCGGGAATGATAGGAACACTGAAGCTTTCTTT.

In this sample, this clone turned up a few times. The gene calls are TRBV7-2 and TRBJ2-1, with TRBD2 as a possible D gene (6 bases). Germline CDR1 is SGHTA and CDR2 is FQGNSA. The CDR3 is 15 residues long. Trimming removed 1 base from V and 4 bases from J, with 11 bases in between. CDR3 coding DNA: TGTGCCAGCAGCTTAGTAGCGGAGCCTTACAATGAGCAGTTCTTC. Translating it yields CASSLVAEPYNEQFF.

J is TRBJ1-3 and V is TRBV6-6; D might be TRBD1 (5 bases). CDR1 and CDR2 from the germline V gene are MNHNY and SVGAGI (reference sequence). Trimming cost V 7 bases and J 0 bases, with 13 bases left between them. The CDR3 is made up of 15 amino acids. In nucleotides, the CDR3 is TGTGCCAGCACCAAGGACACTTACTCTGGAAACACCATATATTTT. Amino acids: CASTKDTYSGNTIYF.

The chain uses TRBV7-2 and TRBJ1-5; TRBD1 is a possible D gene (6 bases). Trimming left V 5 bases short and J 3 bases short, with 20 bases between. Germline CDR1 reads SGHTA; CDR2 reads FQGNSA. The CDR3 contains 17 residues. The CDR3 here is CASSRYGRGGVNQPQHF. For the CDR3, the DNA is TGTGCCAGCAGCCGATACGGCCGGGGGGGCGTCAATCAGCCCCAGCATTTT.

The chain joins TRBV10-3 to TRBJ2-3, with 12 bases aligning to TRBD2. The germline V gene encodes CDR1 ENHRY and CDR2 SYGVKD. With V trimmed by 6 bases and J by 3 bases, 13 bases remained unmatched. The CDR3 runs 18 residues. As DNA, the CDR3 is TGTGCCATCAGGGAGGGCTCTAGCGGGGGGGCAGGAACAGATACGCAGTATTTT. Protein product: CAIREGSSGGAGTDTQYF.

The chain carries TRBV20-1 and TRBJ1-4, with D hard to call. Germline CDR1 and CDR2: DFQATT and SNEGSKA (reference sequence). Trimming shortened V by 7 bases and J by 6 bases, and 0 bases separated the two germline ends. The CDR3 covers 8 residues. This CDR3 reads CSDEKLFF. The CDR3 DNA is TGCAGTGATGAAAAACTGTTTTTT.

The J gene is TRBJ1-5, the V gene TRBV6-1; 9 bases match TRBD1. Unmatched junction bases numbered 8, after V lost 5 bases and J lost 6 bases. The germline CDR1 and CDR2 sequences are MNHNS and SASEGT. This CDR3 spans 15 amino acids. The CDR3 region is CASSQGQGVSQPQHF. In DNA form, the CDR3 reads TGTGCCAGCAGTCAGGGACAGGGAGTATCTCAGCCCCAGCATTTT.

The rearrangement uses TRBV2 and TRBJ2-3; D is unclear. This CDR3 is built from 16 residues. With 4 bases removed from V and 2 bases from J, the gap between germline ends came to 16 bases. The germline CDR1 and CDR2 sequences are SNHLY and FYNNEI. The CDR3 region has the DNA TGTGCCAGCAGTGTATCGGCCGCTGGGGACACAGATACGCAGTATTTT. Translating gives CASSVSAAGDTDTQYF.

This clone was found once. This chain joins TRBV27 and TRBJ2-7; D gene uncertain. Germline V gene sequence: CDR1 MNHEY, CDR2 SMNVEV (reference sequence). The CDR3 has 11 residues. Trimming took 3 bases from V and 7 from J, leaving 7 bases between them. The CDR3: CASSLGTEQYF. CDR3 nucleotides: TGTGCCAGCAGTTTGGGAACAGAGCAGTACTTC.

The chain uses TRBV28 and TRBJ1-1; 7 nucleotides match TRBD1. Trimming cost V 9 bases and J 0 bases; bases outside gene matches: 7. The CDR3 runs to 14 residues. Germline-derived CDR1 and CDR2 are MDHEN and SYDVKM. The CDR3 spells CASLTGAVNTEAFF. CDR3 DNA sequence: TGTGCCAGTTTAACAGGGGCGGTGAACACTGAAGCTTTCTTT.

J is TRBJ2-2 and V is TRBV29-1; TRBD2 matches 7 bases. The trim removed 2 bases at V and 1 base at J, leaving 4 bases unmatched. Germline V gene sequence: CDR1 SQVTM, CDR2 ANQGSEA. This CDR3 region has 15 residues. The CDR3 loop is CSVELGGGNTGELFF. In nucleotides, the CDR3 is TGCAGCGTTGAATTGGGCGGGGGGAACACCGGGGAGCTGTTTTTT.

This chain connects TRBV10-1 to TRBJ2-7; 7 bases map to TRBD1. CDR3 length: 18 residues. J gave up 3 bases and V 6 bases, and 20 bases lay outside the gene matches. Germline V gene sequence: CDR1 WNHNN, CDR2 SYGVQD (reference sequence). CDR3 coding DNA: TGCGCCAGCAGACCTAGCAATTTGAGGGGGCCGGCACTCTACGAGCAGTACTTC. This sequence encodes CASRPSNLRGPALYEQYF.

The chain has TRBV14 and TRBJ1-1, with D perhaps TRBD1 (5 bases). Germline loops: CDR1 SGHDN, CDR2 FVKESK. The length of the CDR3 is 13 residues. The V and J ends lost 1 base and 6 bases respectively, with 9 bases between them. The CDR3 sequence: CASSQVGGSEAFF. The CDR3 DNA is TGTGCCAGCAGCCAAGTGGGGGGTTCTGAAGCTTTCTTT. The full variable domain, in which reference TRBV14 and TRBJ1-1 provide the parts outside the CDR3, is EAGVTQFPSHSVIEKGQTVTLRCDPISGHDNLYWYRRVMGKEIKFLLHFVKESKQDESGMPNNRFLAERTGGTYSTLKVQPAELEDSGVYFCASSQVGGSEAFFGQGTRLTVV.

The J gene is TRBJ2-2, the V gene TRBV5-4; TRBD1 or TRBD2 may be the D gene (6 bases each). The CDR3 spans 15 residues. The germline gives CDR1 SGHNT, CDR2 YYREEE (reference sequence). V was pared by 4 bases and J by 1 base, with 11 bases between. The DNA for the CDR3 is TGTGCCAGCAGCACAGGGACTGTGAACACCGGGGAGCTGTTTTTT. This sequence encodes CASSTGTVNTGELFF.

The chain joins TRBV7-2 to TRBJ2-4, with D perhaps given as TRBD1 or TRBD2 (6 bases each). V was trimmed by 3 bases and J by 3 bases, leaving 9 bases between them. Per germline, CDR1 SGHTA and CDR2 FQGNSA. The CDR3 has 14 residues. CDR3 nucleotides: TGTGCCAGCAGCTTTGGAGGGGGCAAAAACATTCAGTACTTC. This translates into CASSFGGGKNIQYF.

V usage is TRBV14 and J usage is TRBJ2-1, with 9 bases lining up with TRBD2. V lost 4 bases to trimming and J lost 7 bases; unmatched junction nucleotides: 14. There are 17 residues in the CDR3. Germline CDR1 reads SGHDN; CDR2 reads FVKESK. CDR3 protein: CASSLPEILAGDNEQFF. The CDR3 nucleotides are TGTGCCAGCAGCCTCCCCGAGATTTTAGCGGGGGATAATGAGCAGTTCTTC.

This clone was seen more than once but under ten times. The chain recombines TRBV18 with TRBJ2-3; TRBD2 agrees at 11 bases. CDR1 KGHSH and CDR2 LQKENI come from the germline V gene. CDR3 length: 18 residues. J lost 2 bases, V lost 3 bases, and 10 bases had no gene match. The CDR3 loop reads CASSPTLAGLAATDTQYF. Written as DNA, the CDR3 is TGTGCCAGCTCACCCACGCTGGCGGGACTAGCGGCCACAGATACGCAGTATTTT.

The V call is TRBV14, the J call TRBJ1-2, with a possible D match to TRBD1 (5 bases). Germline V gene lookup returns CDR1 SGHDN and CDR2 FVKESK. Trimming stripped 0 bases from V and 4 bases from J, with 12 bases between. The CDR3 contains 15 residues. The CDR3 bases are TGTGCCAGCAGCCAAGACCGTCCAGGGCGCTATGGCTACACCTTC. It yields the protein CASSQDRPGRYGYTF.

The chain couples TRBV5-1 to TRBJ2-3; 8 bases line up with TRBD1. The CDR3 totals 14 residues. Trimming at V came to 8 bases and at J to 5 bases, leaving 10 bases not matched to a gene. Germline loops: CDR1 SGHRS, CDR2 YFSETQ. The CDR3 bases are TGCGCCAGTTCACAGGGGGACGATAGAGATACGCAGTATTTT. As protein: CASSQGDDRDTQYF.

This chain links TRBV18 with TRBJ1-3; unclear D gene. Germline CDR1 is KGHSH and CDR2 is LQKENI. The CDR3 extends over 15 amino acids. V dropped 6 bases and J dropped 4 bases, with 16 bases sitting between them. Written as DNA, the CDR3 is TGTGCCAGCTCGCCTTATCAGGATGCGGGAAACACCATATATTTT. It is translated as CASSPYQDAGNTIYF.

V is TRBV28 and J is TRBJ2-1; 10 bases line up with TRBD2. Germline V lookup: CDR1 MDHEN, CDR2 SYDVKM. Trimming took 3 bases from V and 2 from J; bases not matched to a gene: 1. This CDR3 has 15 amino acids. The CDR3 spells CASSFSGGAYNEQFF. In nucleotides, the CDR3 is TGTGCCAGCAGTTTCAGCGGGGGGGCCTACAATGAGCAGTTCTTC.